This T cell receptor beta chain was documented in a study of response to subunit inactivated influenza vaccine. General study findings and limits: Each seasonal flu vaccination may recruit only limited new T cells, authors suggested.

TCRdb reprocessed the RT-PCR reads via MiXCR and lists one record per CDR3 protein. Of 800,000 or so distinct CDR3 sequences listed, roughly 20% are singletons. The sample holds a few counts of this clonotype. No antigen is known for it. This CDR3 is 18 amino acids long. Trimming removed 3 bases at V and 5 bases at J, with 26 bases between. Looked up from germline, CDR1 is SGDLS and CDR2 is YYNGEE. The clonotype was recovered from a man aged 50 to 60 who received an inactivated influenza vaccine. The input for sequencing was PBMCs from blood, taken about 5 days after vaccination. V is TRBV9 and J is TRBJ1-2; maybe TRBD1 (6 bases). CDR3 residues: CASSGLVRDTYSIYGYTF. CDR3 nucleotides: TGTGCCAGCAGCGGACTGGTCCGGGACACATACTCCATATATGGCTACACCTTC.